This TCR beta chain is drawn from a study of blood T cell repertoires in COVID-19. Study in general: The United States, Italy and Spain supplied acute and convalescent COVID-19 samples. The cDNA or gDNA used as material had been derived from T cells, B-cell-depleted T cells, or PBMCs.

Source study methods: Reference gene primer amplification in the assay estimated nucleated cell counts. TCRdb's table, derived via immunoSEQ multiplex PCR, lists solely in-frame clones and lacks some. The V and J calls and the clone size are those of that table, but D and trimming were determined from the DNA. Of approximately 150,000 clones in the sample, about 79% are singletons; the top ten hold roughly 6.8%. The specimen sequenced was peripheral blood. The clonotype was recovered from a woman between 50 and 59 years old in a cohort sampled during active or convalescent COVID-19.

The CDR3 is CASSRDRGRETQYF. Here the CDR3 DNA reads TGTGCCAGCAGCCGGGACAGGGGGCGGGAGACCCAGTACTTC. V is TRBV2 and J is TRBJ2-5, with TRBD1 matching over 12 bases. Germline assignment: CDR1 SNHLY and CDR2 FYNNEI. The CDR3 has 14 amino acids. V gave up 6 bases and J gave up 5 bases; unmatched junction bases: 4.